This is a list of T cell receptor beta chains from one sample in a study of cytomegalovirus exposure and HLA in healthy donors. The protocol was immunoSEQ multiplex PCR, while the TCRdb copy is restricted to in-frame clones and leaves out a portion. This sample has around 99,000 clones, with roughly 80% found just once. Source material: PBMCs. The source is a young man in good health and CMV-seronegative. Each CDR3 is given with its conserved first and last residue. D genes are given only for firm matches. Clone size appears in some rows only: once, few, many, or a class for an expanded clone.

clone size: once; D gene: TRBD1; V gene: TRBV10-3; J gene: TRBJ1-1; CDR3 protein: CAIRRGTGMNTEAFF; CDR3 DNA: TGTGCCATCAGGCGTGGGACAGGGATGAACACTGAAGCTTTCTTT
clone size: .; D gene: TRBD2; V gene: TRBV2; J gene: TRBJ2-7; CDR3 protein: CASSEFTSGGAEQYF; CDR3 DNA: TGTGCCAGCAGTGAATTCACTAGCGGGGGGGCCGAGCAGTACTTC
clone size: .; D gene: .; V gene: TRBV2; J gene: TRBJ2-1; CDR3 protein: CASSESRAVYNEQFF; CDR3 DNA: TGTGCCAGCAGTGAGAGCAGGGCCGTCTACAATGAGCAGTTCTTC
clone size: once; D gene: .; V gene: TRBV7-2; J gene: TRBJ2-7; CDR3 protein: CASSSPPRRGHEQYF; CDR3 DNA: TGTGCCAGCAGCTCCCCCCCTCGTAGGGGCCACGAGCAGTACTTC
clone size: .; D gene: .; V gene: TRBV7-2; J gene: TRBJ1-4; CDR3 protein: CASSLARGINEKLFF; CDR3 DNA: TGTGCCAGCAGCTTAGCGCGGGGTATTAATGAAAAACTGTTTTTT
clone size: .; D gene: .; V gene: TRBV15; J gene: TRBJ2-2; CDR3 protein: CATSGSHTGELFF; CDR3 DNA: TGTGCCACCAGCGGGAGTCACACCGGGGAGCTGTTTTTT
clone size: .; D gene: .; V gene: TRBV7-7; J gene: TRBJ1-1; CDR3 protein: CASSLGENTEAFF; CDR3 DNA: TGTGCTAGCAGCTTAGGAGAGAACACTGAAGCTTTCTTT
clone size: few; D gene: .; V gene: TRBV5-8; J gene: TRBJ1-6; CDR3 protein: CASSLGSAEFEPLHF; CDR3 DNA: TGTGCCAGCAGCTTGGGGTCGGCGGAATTTGAACCCCTCCACTTT
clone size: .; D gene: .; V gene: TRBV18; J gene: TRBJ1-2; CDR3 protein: CASSPRGEGGYTF; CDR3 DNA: TGTGCCAGCTCACCAAGGGGTGAAGGCGGCTACACCTTC
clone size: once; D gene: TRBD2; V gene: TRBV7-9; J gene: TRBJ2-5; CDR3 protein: CASSSGGTTETQYF; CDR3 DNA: TGTGCCAGCAGCTCCGGGGGGACTACGGAGACCCAGTACTTC
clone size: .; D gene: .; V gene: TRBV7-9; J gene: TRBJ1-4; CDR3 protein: CASSLGRGKEKLFF; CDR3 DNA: TGTGCCAGCAGCTTGGGCAGGGGTAAAGAAAAACTGTTTTTT
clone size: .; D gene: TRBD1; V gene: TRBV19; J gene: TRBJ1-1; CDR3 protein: CASSGQGGTEAFF; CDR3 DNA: TGTGCCAGTAGTGGACAGGGCGGCACTGAAGCTTTCTTT
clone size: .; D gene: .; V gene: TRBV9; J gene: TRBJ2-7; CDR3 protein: CASSVDGSGSYEQYF; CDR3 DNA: TGTGCCAGCAGCGTAGATGGTAGCGGTTCCTACGAGCAGTACTTC
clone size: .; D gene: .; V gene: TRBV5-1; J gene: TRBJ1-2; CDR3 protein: CASSGTTESYGYTF; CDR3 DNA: TGCGCCAGCAGCGGAACGACAGAGTCCTATGGCTACACCTTC
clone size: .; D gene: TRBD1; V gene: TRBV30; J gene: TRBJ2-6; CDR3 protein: CAWNRGPGANVLTF; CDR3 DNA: TGTGCCTGGAACAGGGGGCCTGGGGCCAACGTCCTGACTTTC